This T cell receptor (beta chain) came from a study of vaccination effects on CD4 cells after COVID-19. As regards this clone: The antigen is not known.

Antigen-specific CD4+ T cells were first expanded with viral peptide pools by the ViraFEST assay and only then sequenced. Subsequent to approximately 9 days of culture, CD4+ T cells were isolated. The cohort was immunized with two doses of either the BNT162b2 or mRNA-1273 vaccine. Every well housed two million PBMC, which grew in culture alongside about 10 IU/ml IL-2 and about 10 ug/ml peptides. Half of the medium was exchanged for IL-2 medium on both days 3 and 7. The method was immunoSEQ multiplex PCR; TCRdb's version includes in-frame clones alone and lacks a portion of them. The sample carries about 33,000 clones, approximately 72% recorded once. The TCR originated in a human donor who received a COVID-19 vaccine. Sequencing was performed on CD4+ T cells from PBMCs cultured with HCoV-229E spike peptides, taken after COVID-19 vaccination.

The CDR3 nucleotides are TGTGCCAGCAGTTACTCGAGGGTAGACAGGAACACTGAAGCTTTCTTT. It translates to CASSYSRVDRNTEAFF. V is TRBV6-5 and J is TRBJ1-1, with a weak D call TRBD1 (5 bases). V lost 0 bases and J lost 1, with 12 bases in between. This CDR3 comprises 16 residues. The V gene's germline CDR1 is MNHEY and CDR2 SVGAGI.